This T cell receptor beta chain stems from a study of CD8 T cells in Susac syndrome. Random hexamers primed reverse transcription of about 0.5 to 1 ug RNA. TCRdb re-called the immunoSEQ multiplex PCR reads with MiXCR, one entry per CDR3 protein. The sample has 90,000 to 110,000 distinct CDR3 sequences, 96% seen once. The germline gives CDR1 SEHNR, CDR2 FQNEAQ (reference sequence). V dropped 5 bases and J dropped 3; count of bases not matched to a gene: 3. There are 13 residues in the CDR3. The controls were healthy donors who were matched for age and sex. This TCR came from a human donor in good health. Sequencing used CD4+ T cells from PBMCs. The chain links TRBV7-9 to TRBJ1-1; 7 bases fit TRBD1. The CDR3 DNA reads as TGTGCCAGCAGCCTCGACAGGGACACTGAAGCTTTCTTT. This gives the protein CASSLDRDTEAFF.